The present entry profiles one T cell receptor beta chain with its context. The target antigen is unknown. Construction of TCR beta libraries relied on iRepertoire HTBI primers and on Arm-PCR targeting CDR3 regions. TCRdb analysed the multiplex PCR reads with MiXCR anew, one entry per CDR3 protein. The sample holds 400,000 to 500,000 distinct CDR3 sequences, 20% to 25% seen once. The data derive from a study of regulatory T cells in long-lasting Graves disease. Overall study results and limits: Compared with new cases, persistent Graves' patients showed reduced TCR diversity.

The CDR3 totals 16 residues. V shed 0 bases and J shed 3 bases, with 11 bases lying between them. Per the germline V gene, CDR1 is MNHNY and CDR2 is SVGAGI (reference sequence). Sample time point: persistent/refractory GD, antithyroid drugs over 5 years with positive TRAb. Construction of the TCR library relied on RNA isolated from PBMCs. This chain links TRBV6-6 with TRBJ2-2; D unclear. The sequence was collected from a female donor with Graves disease. Material: peripheral blood mononuclear cells (PBMCs), obtained when the disease was refractory, from a patient treated with antithyroid drugs. In DNA, the CDR3 is TGTGCCAGCAGTTACTCGAGAGAGGTTGACACCGGGGAGCTGTTTTTT. Its protein product is CASSYSREVDTGELFF.